These 12 T cell receptor beta chains were sequenced from one sample in a study of cytomegalovirus exposure and HLA in healthy donors listed by TCRdb under 2017. The library was built by means of the immunoSEQ multiplex PCR assay. For the multiplex PCR, a mixture combining 60 forward primers for TCR Vbeta segments and 13 reverse primers for TCR Jbeta segments was used. The table was pulled from immuneACCESS by TCRdb, which kept in-frame rearrangements only. Such tables lose some clones; where checked, under half of the loss comes from unresolved V genes, and the rest has no known cause. Across this sample there are over 150,000 clones, with over 65% seen only once. The ten largest clones take up less than 3.5% of the sample. The source material was PBMCs. The receptors derive from a woman aged 25 to 39 in good health and CMV-seronegative.

The chain has TRBV29-1 and TRBJ2-3, with 12 bases identical to TRBD1. The CDR3 sequence is 16 residues long. Germline trimming cut 7 bases from V and 4 bases from J; bases unmatched to any gene: 12. In germline, CDR1 is SQVTM, CDR2 ANQGSEA. The CDR3 DNA reads TGCAGCGCTGGGACAGGGGGCGCGACTAGTGCAGATACGCAGTATTTT. This gives the protein CSAGTGGATSADTQYF.

This clone was seen more than once but under ten times. This rearrangement joins TRBV7-2 to TRBJ2-3; D is unresolved. V lost 1 base to trimming and J lost 1 base, with 6 bases between them. The CDR3 is made up of 14 amino acids. The germline CDR1 and CDR2 sequences are SGHTA and FQGNSA. CDR3: CASSLVSGTDTQYF. The CDR3 nucleotides read TGTGCCAGCAGCTTAGTTTCAGGCACAGATACGCAGTATTTT. Filled out from reference TRBV7-2 and TRBJ2-3, the complete variable domain reads GAGVSQSPSNKVTEKGKDVELRCDPISGHTALYWYRQSLGQGLEFLIYFQGNSAPDKSGLPSDRFSAERTGGSVSTLTIQRTQQEDSAVYLCASSLVSGTDTQYFGPGTRLTVL.

The chain employs TRBV19 and TRBJ2-1, with TRBD2 matching 7 bases. This CDR3 has 16 residues. V shed 3 bases, J shed 0 bases, and the junction held 5 bases outside the gene matches. In germline, CDR1 is LNHDA, CDR2 SQIVND (reference sequence). CDR3 coding DNA: TGTGCCAGTAGTATGGGAGGGGTTGGCTCCTACAATGAGCAGTTCTTC. Translation: CASSMGGVGSYNEQFF.

The J gene is TRBJ2-2, the V gene TRBV6-5, with D tentatively TRBD1 (5 bases). Germline CDR1 MNHEY, CDR2 SVGAGI. The CDR3 runs to 14 residues. Trimming shortened V by 6 bases and J by 2 bases, and 10 bases separated the two germline ends. For the CDR3, the DNA is TGTGCCAGCAGAAGGGGTAAAAACACCGGGGAGCTGTTTTTT. It codes for CASRRGKNTGELFF.

The gene calls are TRBV28 and TRBJ2-5, with a tentative D call TRBD2 (5 bases). V dropped 5 bases and J dropped 2 bases, with 9 bases sitting between them. Germline V gives CDR1 MDHEN, CDR2 SYDVKM. This CDR3 is 13 amino acids long. Here the CDR3 DNA reads TGTGCCAGCAGTCAGGAGGTTCAAGAGACCCAGTACTTC. It encodes CASSQEVQETQYF.

The J gene is TRBJ1-5, the V gene TRBV19, with 10 bases fitting TRBD1. The ends lost 7 bases at V and 5 bases at J; junction bases unmatched: 5. Germline CDR1 LNHDA, CDR2 SQIVND (reference sequence). This CDR3 is built from 14 residues. This chain's CDR3 is CASTLGQGYQPQHF. The CDR3 nucleotides read TGTGCCAGTACTTTGGGACAGGGGTATCAGCCCCAGCATTTT.

The rearrangement links TRBV5-1 to TRBJ2-7, with a weak D call TRBD2 (7 bases). This CDR3 region has 15 residues. Trimming took off 3 bases at V and 2 bases at J, with 15 bases between the two ends. CDR1 and CDR2 from the germline V gene are SGHRS and YFSETQ. The CDR3 sequence is CASSSRPGGPYEQYF. DNA of the CDR3: TGCGCCAGCAGCTCTCGGCCCGGGGGGCCCTACGAGCAGTACTTC.

The chain couples TRBV7-6 to TRBJ1-1, with 9 bases lining up with TRBD1. The CDR3 consists of 14 residues. CDR1 and CDR2 from the germline V gene are SGHVS and FNYEAQ. The ends lost 10 bases at V and 6 bases at J; junction bases unmatched: 12. CDR3 loop: CATTPGTGRAEAFF. The CDR3, as DNA: TGTGCCACCACCCCCGGGACAGGGAGGGCTGAAGCTTTCTTT. The full variable domain, completed using reference TRBV7-6 and TRBJ1-1, is GAGVSQSPRYKVTKRGQDVALRCDPISGHVSLYWYRQALGQGPEFLTYFNYEAQQDKSGLPNDRFSAERPEGSISTLTIQRTEQRDSAMYRCATTPGTGRAEAFFGQGTRLTVV.

The chain has TRBV14 and TRBJ1-3; D remains unclear. The CDR3 has 14 amino acids. Germline CDR1 SGHDN, CDR2 FVKESK. V dropped 4 bases and J dropped 0 bases, with 7 bases sitting between them. The CDR3 nucleotides are TGTGCCAGCAGCCCCGGGGTCTCTGGAAACACCATATATTTT. Its protein product is CASSPGVSGNTIYF. Complete variable domain (other parts from reference TRBV14 and TRBJ1-3): EAGVTQFPSHSVIEKGQTVTLRCDPISGHDNLYWYRRVMGKEIKFLLHFVKESKQDESGMPNNRFLAERTGGTYSTLKVQPAELEDSGVYFCASSPGVSGNTIYFGEGSWLTVV.

The table lists this clone with a few counts. The chain recombines TRBV15 with TRBJ2-3; D possibly corresponds to TRBD1 (5 bases). CDR1 is LNHNV, CDR2 YYDKDF, per germline (reference sequence). The CDR3 loop spans 18 amino acids. Trimming took off 0 bases at V and 2 bases at J, with 18 bases between the two ends. CDR3 amino acids: CATSRDRNRPTITDTQYF. The CDR3 coding sequence is TGTGCCACCAGCAGAGATCGTAACAGGCCTACAATCACAGATACGCAGTATTTT.

V and J are TRBV5-1 and TRBJ1-1; the D is unclear. CDR3 size: 13 residues. Germline values: CDR1 SGHRS, CDR2 YFSETQ. V gave up 0 bases and J gave up 4 bases, with 7 bases separating them. The CDR3: CASSLAYATEAFF. Written as DNA, the CDR3 is TGCGCCAGCAGCTTGGCCTATGCCACTGAAGCTTTCTTT.

This chain connects TRBV5-1 to TRBJ2-7, with TRBD1 as a possible D gene (5 bases). The CDR3 length is 15 residues. Per the germline V gene, CDR1 is SGHRS and CDR2 is YFSETQ. Trimming removed 3 bases from V and 0 bases from J, with 13 bases in between. In nucleotides, the CDR3 is TGCGCCAGCAGCTCCCTTCCGACAGCCTCCTACGAGCAGTACTTC. Protein product: CASSSLPTASYEQYF.